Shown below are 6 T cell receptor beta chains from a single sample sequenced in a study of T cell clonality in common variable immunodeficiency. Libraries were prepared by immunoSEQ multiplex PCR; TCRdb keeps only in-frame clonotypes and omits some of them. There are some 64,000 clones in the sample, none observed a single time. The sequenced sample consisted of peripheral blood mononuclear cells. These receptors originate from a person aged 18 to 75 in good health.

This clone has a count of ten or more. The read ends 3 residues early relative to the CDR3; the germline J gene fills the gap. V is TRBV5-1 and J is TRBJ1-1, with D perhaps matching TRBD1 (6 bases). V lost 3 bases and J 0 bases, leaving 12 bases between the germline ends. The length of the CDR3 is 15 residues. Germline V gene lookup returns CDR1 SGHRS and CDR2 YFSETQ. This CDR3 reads CASSSRTDVNTEAFF. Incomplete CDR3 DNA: TGCGCCAGCAGCTCACGGACAGACGTGAACACTGAA.

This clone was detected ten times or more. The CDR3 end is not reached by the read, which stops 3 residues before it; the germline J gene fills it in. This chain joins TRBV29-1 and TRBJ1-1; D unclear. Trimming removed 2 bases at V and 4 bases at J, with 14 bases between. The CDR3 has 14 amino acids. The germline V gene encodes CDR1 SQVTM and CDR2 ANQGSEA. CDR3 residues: CSVEPRVRSTEAFF. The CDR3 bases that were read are TGCAGCGTTGAACCTAGAGTCAGAAGCACTGAA.

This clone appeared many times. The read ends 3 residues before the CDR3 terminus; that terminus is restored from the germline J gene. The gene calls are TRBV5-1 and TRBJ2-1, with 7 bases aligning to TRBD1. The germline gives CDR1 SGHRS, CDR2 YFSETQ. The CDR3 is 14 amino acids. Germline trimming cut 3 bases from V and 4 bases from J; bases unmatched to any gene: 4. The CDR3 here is CASSSRDSYNEQFF. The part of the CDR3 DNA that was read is TGCGCCAGCAGCTCCCGGGACAGTTACAATGAG.

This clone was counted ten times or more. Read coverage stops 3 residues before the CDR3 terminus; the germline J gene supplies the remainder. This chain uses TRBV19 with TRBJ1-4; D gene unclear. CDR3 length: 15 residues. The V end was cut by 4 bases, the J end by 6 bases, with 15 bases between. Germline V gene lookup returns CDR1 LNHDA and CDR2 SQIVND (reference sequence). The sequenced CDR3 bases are TGTGCCAGTAGTAGAGGGTCCACCCCGTATGAAAAA. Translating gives CASSRGSTPYEK. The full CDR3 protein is CASSRGSTPYEKLFF. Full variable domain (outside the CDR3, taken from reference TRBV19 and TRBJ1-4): DGGITQSPKYLFRKEGQNVTLSCEQNLNHDAMYWYRQDPGQGLRLIYYSQIVNDFQKGDIAEGYSVSREKKESFPLTVTSAQKNPTAFYLCASSRGSTPYEKLFFGSGTQLSVL.

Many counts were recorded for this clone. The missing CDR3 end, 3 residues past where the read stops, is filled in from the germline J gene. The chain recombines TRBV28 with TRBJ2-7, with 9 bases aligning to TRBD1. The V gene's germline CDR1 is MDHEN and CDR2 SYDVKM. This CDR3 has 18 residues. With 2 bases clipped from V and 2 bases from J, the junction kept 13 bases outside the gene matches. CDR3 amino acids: CASSLGYGMGQGPYEQYF. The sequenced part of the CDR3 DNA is TGTGCCAGCAGTTTAGGGTACGGTATGGGACAGGGACCCTACGAG.

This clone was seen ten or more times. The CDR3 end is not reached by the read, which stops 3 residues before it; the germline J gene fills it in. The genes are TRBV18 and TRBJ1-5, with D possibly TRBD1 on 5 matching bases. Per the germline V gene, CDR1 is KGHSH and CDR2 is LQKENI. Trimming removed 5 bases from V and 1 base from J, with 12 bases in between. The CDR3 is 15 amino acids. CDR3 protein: CASSKGVMSNQPQHF. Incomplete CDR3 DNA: TGTGCCAGCTCAAAAGGGGTTATGAGCAATCAGCCC.